Included here is one TCR beta chain sequence, with context. Its target is not known. The PCR had 60 Vbeta and 13 Jbeta primers. The method was immunoSEQ multiplex PCR; TCRdb's version includes in-frame clones alone and lacks a portion of them. The table has under 200,000 clones, 65% to 90% seen once. These data originate in a study of cytomegalovirus exposure and HLA in healthy donors. Study-wide results and caveats: Generally TCR sequences proved uncommon, though certain public TCRs appeared in numerous donors. CMV serostatus alone was available as immune exposure information.

The junction had 1 base not matched to a gene; V was cut back by 5 bases and J by 4 bases. The CDR3 contains 13 residues. Germline V gene data show CDR1 as LNHDA and CDR2 as SQIVND (reference sequence). Sequencing input: PBMCs. The receptor's source is a woman aged 18-30 years in good health and CMV-seronegative. The rearrangement joins TRBV19 to TRBJ1-2; 10 nucleotides align to TRBD1. The CDR3 bases are TGTGCCAGTAGTTGGGACAGGGGCTATGGCTACACCTTC. Amino acid sequence: CASSWDRGYGYTF.